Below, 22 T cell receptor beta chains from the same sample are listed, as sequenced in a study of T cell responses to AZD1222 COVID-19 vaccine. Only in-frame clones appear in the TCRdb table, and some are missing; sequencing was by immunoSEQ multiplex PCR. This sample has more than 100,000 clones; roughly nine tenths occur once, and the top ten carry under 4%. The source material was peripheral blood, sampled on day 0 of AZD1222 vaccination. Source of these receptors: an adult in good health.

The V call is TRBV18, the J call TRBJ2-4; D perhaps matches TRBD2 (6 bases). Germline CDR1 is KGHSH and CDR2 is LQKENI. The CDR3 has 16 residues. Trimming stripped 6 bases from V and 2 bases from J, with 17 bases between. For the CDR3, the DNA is TGTGCCAGCTCCCCCCGGGACTCCCTGACCAAAAACATTCAGTACTTC. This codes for CASSPRDSLTKNIQYF.

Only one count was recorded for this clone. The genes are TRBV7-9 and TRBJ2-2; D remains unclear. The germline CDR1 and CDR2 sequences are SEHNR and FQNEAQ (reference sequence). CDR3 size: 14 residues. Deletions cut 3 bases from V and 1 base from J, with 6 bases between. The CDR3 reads CASSLQMNTGELFF. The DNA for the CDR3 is TGTGCCAGCAGCTTGCAGATGAACACCGGGGAGCTGTTTTTT.

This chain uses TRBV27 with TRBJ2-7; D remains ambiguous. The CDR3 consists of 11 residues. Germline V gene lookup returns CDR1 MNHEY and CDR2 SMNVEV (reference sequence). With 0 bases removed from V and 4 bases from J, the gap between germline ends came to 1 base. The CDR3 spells CASSLSYEQYF. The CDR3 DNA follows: TGTGCCAGCAGTTTATCGTACGAGCAGTACTTC.

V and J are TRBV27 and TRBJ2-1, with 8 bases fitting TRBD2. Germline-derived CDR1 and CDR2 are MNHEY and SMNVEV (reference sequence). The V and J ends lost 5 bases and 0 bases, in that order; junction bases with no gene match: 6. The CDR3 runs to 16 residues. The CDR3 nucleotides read TGTGCCAGCAGTGTGCGCGGGAGGAGCTCCTACAATGAGCAGTTCTTC. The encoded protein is CASSVRGRSSYNEQFF.

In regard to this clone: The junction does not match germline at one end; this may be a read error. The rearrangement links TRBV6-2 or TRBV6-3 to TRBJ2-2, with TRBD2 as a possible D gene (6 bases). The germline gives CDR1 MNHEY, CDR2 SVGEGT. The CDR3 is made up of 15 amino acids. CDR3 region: CASSYGRQTTRELFF. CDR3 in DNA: TGTGCCAGCAGTTACGGGAGGCAGACCACCCGGGAGCTGTTTTTT.

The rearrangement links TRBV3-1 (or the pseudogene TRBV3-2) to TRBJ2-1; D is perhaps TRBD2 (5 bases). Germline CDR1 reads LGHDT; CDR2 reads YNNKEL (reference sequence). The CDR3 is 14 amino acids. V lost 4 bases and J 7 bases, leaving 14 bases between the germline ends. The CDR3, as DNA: TGTGCCAGCAGCCTGGTGGCGGGTAGGAATGAGCAGTTCTTC. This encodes CASSLVAGRNEQFF.

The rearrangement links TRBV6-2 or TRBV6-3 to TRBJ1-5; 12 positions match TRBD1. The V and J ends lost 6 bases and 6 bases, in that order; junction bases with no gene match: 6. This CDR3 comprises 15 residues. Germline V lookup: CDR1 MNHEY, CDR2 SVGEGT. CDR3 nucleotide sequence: TGTGCCAGCAGCCTGGGACAGGGGGCTGGTCAGCCCCAGCATTTT. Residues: CASSLGQGAGQPQHF.

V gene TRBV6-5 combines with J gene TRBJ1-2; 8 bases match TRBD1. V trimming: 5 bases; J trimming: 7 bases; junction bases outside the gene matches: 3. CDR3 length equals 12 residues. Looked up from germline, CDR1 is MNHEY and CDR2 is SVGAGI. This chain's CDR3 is CASSPDRGGYTF. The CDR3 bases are TGTGCCAGCAGTCCTGACAGGGGTGGCTACACCTTC.

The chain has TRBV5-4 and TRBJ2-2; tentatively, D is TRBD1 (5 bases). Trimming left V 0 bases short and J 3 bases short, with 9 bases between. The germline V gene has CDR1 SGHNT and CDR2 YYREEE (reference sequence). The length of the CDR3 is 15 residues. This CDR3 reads CASSLGRADTGELFF. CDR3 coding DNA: TGTGCCAGCAGCTTGGGCAGGGCGGACACCGGGGAGCTGTTTTTT.

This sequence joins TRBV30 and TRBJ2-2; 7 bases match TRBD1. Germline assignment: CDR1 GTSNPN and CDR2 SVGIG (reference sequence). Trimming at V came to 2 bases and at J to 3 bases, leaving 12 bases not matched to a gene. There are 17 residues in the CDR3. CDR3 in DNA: TGTGCCTGGAGTTATACCAGGACAGGTGTGGACACCGGGGAGCTGTTTTTT. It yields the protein CAWSYTRTGVDTGELFF.

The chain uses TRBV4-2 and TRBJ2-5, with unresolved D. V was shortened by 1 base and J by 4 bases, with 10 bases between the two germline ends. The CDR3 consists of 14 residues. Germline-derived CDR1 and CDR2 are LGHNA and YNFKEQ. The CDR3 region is CASSQGRARETQYF. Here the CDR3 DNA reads TGTGCCAGCAGCCAAGGCCGGGCCCGAGAGACCCAGTACTTC.

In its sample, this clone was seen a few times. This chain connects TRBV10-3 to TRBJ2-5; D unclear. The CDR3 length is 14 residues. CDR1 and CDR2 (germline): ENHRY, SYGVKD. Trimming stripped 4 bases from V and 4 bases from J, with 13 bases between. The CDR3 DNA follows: TGTGCCATCAGTGGAACCAAATGGGGAGAGACCCAGTACTTC. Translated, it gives CAISGTKWGETQYF.

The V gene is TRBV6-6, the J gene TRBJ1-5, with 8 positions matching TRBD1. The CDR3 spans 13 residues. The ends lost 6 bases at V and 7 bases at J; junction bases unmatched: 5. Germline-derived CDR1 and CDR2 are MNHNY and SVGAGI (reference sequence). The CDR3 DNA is TGTGCCAGCAGCGAGCAGGGGGCCCAGCCCCAGCATTTT. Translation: CASSEQGAQPQHF.

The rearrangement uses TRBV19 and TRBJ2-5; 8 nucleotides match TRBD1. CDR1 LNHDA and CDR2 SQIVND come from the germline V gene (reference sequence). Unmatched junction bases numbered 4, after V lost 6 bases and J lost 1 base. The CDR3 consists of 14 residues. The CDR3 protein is CASRLGQGQETQYF. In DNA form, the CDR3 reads TGTGCCAGTAGACTCGGACAGGGCCAAGAGACCCAGTACTTC.

DNA of the CDR3: TGTGCCAGCAGCCAAGACGGACAAGGCCGGAGCCCCCAGCATTTT. It encodes CASSQDGQGRSPQHF. This chain links TRBV3-1 (or the pseudogene TRBV3-2) with TRBJ1-5, with D possibly TRBD1 on 5 matching bases. The germline V gene encodes CDR1 LGHDT and CDR2 YNNKEL (reference sequence). The CDR3 is 15 amino acids. V gave up 0 bases and J gave up 10 bases, with 16 bases separating them.

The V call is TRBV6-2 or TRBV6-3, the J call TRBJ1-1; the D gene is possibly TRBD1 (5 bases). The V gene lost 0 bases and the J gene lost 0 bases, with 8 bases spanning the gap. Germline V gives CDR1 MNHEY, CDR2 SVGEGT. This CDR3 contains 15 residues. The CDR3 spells CASSYSGGMNTEAFF. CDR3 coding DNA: TGTGCCAGCAGTTACTCGGGGGGAATGAACACTGAAGCTTTCTTT.

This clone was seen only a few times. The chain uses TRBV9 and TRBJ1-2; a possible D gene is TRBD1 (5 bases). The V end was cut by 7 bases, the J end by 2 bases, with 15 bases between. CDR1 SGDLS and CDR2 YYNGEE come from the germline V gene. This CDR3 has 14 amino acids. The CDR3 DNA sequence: TGTGCCAGCGCCTATTCGAGGGGAAACTATGGCTACACCTTC. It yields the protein CASAYSRGNYGYTF. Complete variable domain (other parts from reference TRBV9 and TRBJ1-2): DSGVTQTPKHLITATGQRVTLRCSPRSGDLSVYWYQQSLDQGLQFLIQYYNGEERAKGNILERFSAQQFPDLHSELNLSSLELGDSALYFCASAYSRGNYGYTFGSGTRLTVV.

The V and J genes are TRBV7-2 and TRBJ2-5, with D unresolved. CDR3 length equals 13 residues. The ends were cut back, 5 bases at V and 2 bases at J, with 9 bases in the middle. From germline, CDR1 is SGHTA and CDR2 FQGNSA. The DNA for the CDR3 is TGTGCCAGCAGCGCATGGCAGCAAGAGACCCAGTACTTC. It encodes CASSAWQQETQYF.

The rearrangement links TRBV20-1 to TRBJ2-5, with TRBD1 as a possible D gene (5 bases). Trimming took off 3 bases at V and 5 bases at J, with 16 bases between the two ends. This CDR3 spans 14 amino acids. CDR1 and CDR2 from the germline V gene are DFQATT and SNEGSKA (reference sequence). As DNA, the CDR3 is TGCAGTGCTAGTGGTCACAGGTCAAGGGAGACCCAGTACTTC. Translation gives CSASGHRSRETQYF.

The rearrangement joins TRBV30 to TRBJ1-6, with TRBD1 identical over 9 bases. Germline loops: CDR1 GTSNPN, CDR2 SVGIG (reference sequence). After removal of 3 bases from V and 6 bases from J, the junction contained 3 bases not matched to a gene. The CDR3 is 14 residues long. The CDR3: CAWSTGGSNSPLHF. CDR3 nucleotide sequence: TGTGCCTGGAGCACAGGGGGCAGTAATTCACCCCTCCACTTT.

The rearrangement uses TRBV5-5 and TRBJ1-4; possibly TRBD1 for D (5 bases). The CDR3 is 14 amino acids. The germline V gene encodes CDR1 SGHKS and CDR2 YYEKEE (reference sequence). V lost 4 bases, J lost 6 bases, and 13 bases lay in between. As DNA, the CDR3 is TGTGCCAGCAGCCCCAGGGACGGGTATGAAAAACTGTTTTTT. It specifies CASSPRDGYEKLFF.

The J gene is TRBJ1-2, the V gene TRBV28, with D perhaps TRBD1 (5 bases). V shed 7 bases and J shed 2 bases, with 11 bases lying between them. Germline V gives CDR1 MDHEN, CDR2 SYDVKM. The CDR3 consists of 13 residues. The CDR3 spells CASTQGTNYGYTF. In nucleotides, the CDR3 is TGTGCCAGCACCCAGGGCACCAACTATGGCTACACCTTC.